Described below is a single TCR beta chain sequence and its context. What this receptor recognizes is not known. The record has no base qualities; no much larger clone is one base away. V drops 0 bases and J drops 5 bases, leaving 14 bases in between. Based on the germline V gene, the CDR1 and CDR2 sequences are SGHTA and FQGNSA. Its CDR3 holds 16 amino acids, cysteine through phenylalanine. The DNA shown is the 48-base CDR3, in frame from base 1. TCRbeta CDR3 regions were amplified from genomic DNA by means of the immunoSEQ Assay, a bias-controlled multiplex PCR. The original pipeline was this. Within the assay, amplification of reference gene primers was used to estimate how many nucleated cells each sample contained. To quantify the absolute abundance of each unique TCRbeta CDR3 rearrangement, sequence reads were collapsed and filtered. For each sample, productive Simpson clonality was calculated as the square root of Simpson's diversity index across productive rearrangements. TCRdb's version of the immuneACCESS table is confined to in-frame rearrangements and falls short of the full clone set. An unresolved V gene accounts for under half of the shortfall where checked; the remainder is of unknown origin. V and J calls and clone size follow that table, whereas D and trimming were derived from the DNA. Present in this sample are about 50,000 clones, roughly 83% of which were seen just once. The ten most abundant clones make up less than 2.5% of the sample.

Each collaborating institution followed its own protocols to collect whole blood in K2EDTA tubes. Collaborator samples were shipped for TCRbeta analysis as frozen whole blood, isolated PBMCs, or DNA extracted from either sample type. This record belongs to a study of blood T cell repertoires in COVID-19 (TCRdb year 2020). Regarding the research as a whole: The collaborator samples originated in the United States, Italy and Spain and spanned the acute and convalescent phases of COVID-19. Samples were obtained from the ongoing ImmuneRACE study (first 160 participants) and from over 1,000 subjects provided by 6 global collaborators. The material from the prospective study consisted of cDNA or gDNA derived from T cells, B-cell-depleted T cells, or PBMCs. Deeply sampled blood TCRbeta repertoires from subjects exposed to, actively infected with, or recovered from COVID-19 were included in the dataset. The repertoires were released in a freely available public database intended as a resource for research on the immune response to SARS-CoV-2. Where HLA class I and class II types were available, the types were taken from metadata supplied by the sample provider, not from assay-based typing. The sample metadata nearly always contained a de-identified subject ID, COVID-19 status, age in years and sex.

Overall results and qualifications from the work: How much clinical and demographic metadata was included differed by source and by participant, and the metadata was provided uncurated.

The material sequenced was peripheral blood. The TCR was taken from an older woman with acute or convalescent COVID-19. This receptor chain uses TRBV7-2 and TRBJ1-5; perhaps TRBD1 is the D gene, with 5 bases matching. The CDR3 in this case is CASSLAGWQGYQPQHF. The nucleotide sequence is given as TGTGCCAGCAGCTTAGCAGGGTGGCAGGGTTATCAGCCCCAGCATTTT.